The 32 T cell receptor beta chains below were found in one sample sequenced in a study of T cells in women clearing cervical HPV infection. TCRdb keeps only in-frame clones here, not all; method: immunoSEQ multiplex PCR. This table holds about 36,000 clones. The material sequenced was blood buffy coat. These receptors came from a woman between 18 and 70 years old with a cervical HPV16 infection that either progressed to CIN3+ or cleared (not recorded which).

Remarks on this clone: Read coverage stops 3 residues before the CDR3 terminus; the germline J gene supplies the remainder. V is TRBV6-1 and J is TRBJ2-7; 10 positions agree with TRBD1. CDR3 length equals 14 residues. V gave up 4 bases and J gave up 3 bases; unmatched junction bases: 3. CDR1 and CDR2 (germline): MNHNS, SASEGT. The CDR3: CASSGTGGNYEQYF. Incomplete CDR3 DNA: TGTGCCAGCAGTGGGACAGGGGGAAACTACGAG.

Comments on this clone: Read sequence stops 3 residues before the CDR3 end, and the germline J gene provides the missing end. The V and J genes are TRBV19 and TRBJ1-1; weak D call: TRBD1 (5 bases). The germline V gene has CDR1 LNHDA and CDR2 SQIVND (reference sequence). CDR3 size: 14 residues. Trimming stripped 8 bases from V and 5 bases from J, with 18 bases between. The CDR3 here is CASSYPGGETEAFF. CDR3 bases read: TGTGCCAGTTCCTACCCTGGGGGGGAGACTGAA. Looking up the rest from reference TRBV19 and TRBJ1-1 gives the full variable domain: DGGITQSPKYLFRKEGQNVTLSCEQNLNHDAMYWYRQDPGQGLRLIYYSQIVNDFQKGDIAEGYSVSREKKESFPLTVTSAQKNPTAFYLCASSYPGGETEAFFGQGTRLTVV.

As for this clone: The read terminates 3 residues before the CDR3 end, so the remaining end is supplied by the germline J gene. V is TRBV11-3 and J is TRBJ1-2; 9 bases map to TRBD1. The CDR3 sequence is 14 residues long. Per the germline V gene, CDR1 is SGHNT and CDR2 is YENEEA. The V gene end was trimmed by 1 base and the J gene end by 7 bases; junction bases not matched to a gene: 4. The CDR3 DNA, read in part, is TGTGCCAGCAGCTTAGTGACAGGGGGATTTGGC. It specifies CASSLVTGGFG. The CDR3 as a whole reads CASSLVTGGFGYTF.

To note about this clone: The sequence runs out 3 residues before the end of the CDR3; the remainder is reconstructed from the germline J gene. This chain connects TRBV18 to TRBJ1-1; D might be TRBD1 (6 bases). CDR1 and CDR2 from the germline V gene are KGHSH and LQKENI. The CDR3 loop spans 17 amino acids. CDR3 loop: CASSPLQGGSLRETAFF. The DNA read from the CDR3 is TGTGCCAGCTCACCCCTACAGGGAGGAAGCCTTAGGGAGACA.

As concerns this clone: From the germline J gene comes the end of the CDR3, since the read stops 3 residues before it. This chain links TRBV10-1 with TRBJ2-2, with 8 bases lining up with TRBD1. This CDR3 contains 14 residues. CDR1 and CDR2 from the germline V gene are WNHNN and SYGVQD (reference sequence). The CDR3 is CASHGTGHNEKLFF. The sequenced CDR3 bases are TGCGCCAGCCATGGGACAGGCCATAATGAAAAG.

As for this clone: Read sequence stops 3 residues before the CDR3 end, and the germline J gene provides the missing end. The chain combines TRBV18 with TRBJ1-2, with D unclear. Germline V gene lookup returns CDR1 KGHSH and CDR2 LQKENI. The length of the CDR3 is 14 residues. The sequenced CDR3 bases are TGTGCCAGCTCACCGGGCAAGGGCTCCTACGAC. Encoded protein: CASSPGKGSYD. The full CDR3 sequence reads CASSPGKGSYDYTF. Together with reference TRBV18 and TRBJ1-2, the CDR3 gives the full variable domain: NAGVMQNPRHLVRRRGQEARLRCSPMKGHSHVYWYRQLPEEGLKFMVYLQKENIIDESGMPKERFSAEFPKEGPSILRIQQVVRGDSAAYFCASSPGKGSYDYTFGSGTRLTVV.

With respect to this clone: The read falls 3 residues short of the CDR3 end, and the missing part is taken from the germline J gene. The V call is TRBV15, the J call TRBJ2-7, with TRBD2 identical over 9 bases. V was clipped by 5 bases and J by 0 bases; unmatched bases: 5. Germline loops: CDR1 LNHNV, CDR2 YYDKDF (reference sequence). This CDR3 region has 15 residues. The sequenced part of the CDR3 DNA is TGTGCCACCAGCGGACCGGGACTAGCCTCCTACGAG. Encoded protein: CATSGPGLASYE. The CDR3, in full, reads CATSGPGLASYEQYF.

A note on this clone: The CDR3 end falls 3 residues outside the read, so it is completed with the germline J gene. The genes are TRBV7-2 and TRBJ1-2; TRBD1 might be the D (6 bases). The germline V gene encodes CDR1 SGHTA and CDR2 FQGNSA. The CDR3 sequence is 14 residues long. V lost 5 bases to trimming and J lost 2 bases, with 12 bases between them. The covered CDR3 bases are TGTGCCAGCAGCCAATCCCAGGGGAACTATGGC. As protein: CASSQSQGNYG. The CDR3, in full, reads CASSQSQGNYGYTF.

A note on this clone: From the germline J gene comes the end of the CDR3, since the read stops 3 residues before it. V is TRBV14 and J is TRBJ1-2; D not certain. The CDR3 is 14 amino acids. From germline, CDR1 is SGHDN and CDR2 FVKESK. CDR3 region: CASSQVGAGVSYTF. Partial CDR3 DNA: TGTGCCAGCAGCCAAGTTGGAGCGGGAGTCAGC.

A note on this clone: From the germline J gene comes the end of the CDR3, since the read stops 3 residues before it. This sequence joins TRBV6-2 or TRBV6-3 and TRBJ2-3, with D unresolved. V was pared by 2 bases and J by 1 base, with 10 bases between. Germline V lookup: CDR1 MNHEY, CDR2 SVGEGT. The CDR3 is 15 amino acids. Partial CDR3 DNA: TGTGCCAGCAGTTACCCCACCAGCGGCACAGATACG. This gives the protein CASSYPTSGTDT. The full-length CDR3 reads as CASSYPTSGTDTQYF.

As concerns this clone: The DNA ends 3 residues before the CDR3 does, and the rest of the CDR3 is filled in from the germline J gene. The chain uses TRBV11-2 and TRBJ1-5, with a tentative D call TRBD1 (5 bases). The V gene lost 4 bases and the J gene lost 2 bases, with 9 bases spanning the gap. Germline V gene sequence: CDR1 SGHAT, CDR2 FQNNGV. The CDR3 is 14 amino acids. The covered CDR3 bases are TGTGCCAGCAGCTGGGGCGGGGGCAATCAGCCC. This translates into CASSWGGGNQP. The complete CDR3 reads CASSWGGGNQPQHF.

Regarding this clone: The read terminates 3 residues before the CDR3 end, so the remaining end is supplied by the germline J gene. The chain recombines TRBV6-2 or TRBV6-3 with TRBJ2-7, with D tentatively TRBD1 (5 bases). The length of the CDR3 is 12 residues. Trimming stripped 3 bases from V and 3 bases from J, with 6 bases between. From germline, CDR1 is MNHEY and CDR2 SVGEGT. The CDR3 is CASSYTGYEQYF. The sequenced part of the CDR3 DNA is TGTGCCAGCAGTTATACAGGCTACGAG.

Note on this clone: The CDR3 end is not reached by the read, which stops 3 residues before it; the germline J gene fills it in. The chain joins TRBV18 to TRBJ1-2; 11 nucleotides align to TRBD1. After removal of 4 bases from V and 4 bases from J, the junction contained 2 bases not matched to a gene. CDR1 is KGHSH, CDR2 LQKENI, per germline. This CDR3 is 14 amino acids long. The part of the CDR3 DNA that was read is TGTGCCAGCTCACTAGGGACAGGGGGCTATGGC. As protein: CASSLGTGGYG. The CDR3 in its entirety is CASSLGTGGYGYTF.

As regards this clone: The read is 3 residues too short to cover the CDR3 end, so that end is filled in from the germline J gene. This chain connects TRBV20-1 to TRBJ1-5; the match to TRBD1 covers 7 bases. The CDR3 is 15 amino acids. Germline CDR1 reads DFQATT; CDR2 reads SNEGSKA (reference sequence). V shed 1 base, J shed 6 bases, and the junction held 9 bases outside the gene matches. This chain's CDR3 is CSARGQGVRTQPQHF. CDR3 DNA (partial): TGCAGTGCTAGAGGACAGGGTGTACGAACTCAGCCC.

Remarks on this clone: The CDR3 end lies 3 residues beyond the end of the read and is filled in from the germline J gene. The chain uses TRBV20-1 and TRBJ2-3; TRBD2 is a possible D gene (5 bases). Between the trimmed V and J ends, which lost 6 bases and 0 bases, there was a span of 16 bases. The CDR3 spans 15 residues. Germline CDR1 and CDR2: DFQATT and SNEGSKA (reference sequence). CDR3 region: CSARDAAASTDTQYF. The CDR3 DNA, read in part, is TGCAGTGCCCGAGACGCAGCGGCCAGCACAGATACG.

Points on this clone: The read ends 3 residues early relative to the CDR3; the germline J gene fills the gap. The chain combines TRBV4-1 with TRBJ2-3, with D unclear. CDR3 length: 13 amino acids. Germline V gene lookup returns CDR1 MGHRA and CDR2 YSYEKL. V gave up 1 base and J gave up 4 bases, with 6 bases separating them. Partial CDR3 DNA: TGCGCCAGCAGCCAAGGTCGTCCAGATACG. Translating gives CASSQGRPDT. The entire CDR3 protein is CASSQGRPDTQYF.

Turning to this clone: The CDR3 end lies 3 residues beyond the end of the read and is filled in from the germline J gene. This chain links TRBV7-9 with TRBJ2-7; D perhaps matches TRBD1 (5 bases). There are 14 residues in the CDR3. CDR1 and CDR2 from the germline V gene are SEHNR and FQNEAQ (reference sequence). The V end was cut by 5 bases, the J end by 6 bases, with 17 bases between. This chain's CDR3 is CASSLGAGYSEQYF. CDR3 DNA, as far as it was read: TGTGCCAGCAGCCTAGGGGCTGGGTACTCCGAG.

Notes on this clone: The read stops 3 residues short of the end of the CDR3; the missing end is completed from the germline J gene. This rearrangement joins TRBV28 to TRBJ1-2; D perhaps matches TRBD1 (6 bases). This CDR3 contains 16 residues. Per germline, CDR1 MDHEN and CDR2 SYDVKM. Trimming took off 5 bases at V and 5 bases at J, with 21 bases between the two ends. The CDR3: CASSEMGGGDGYGYTF. The DNA read from the CDR3 is TGTGCCAGCAGTGAAATGGGAGGGGGGGATGGTTATGGC.

About this clone: Read sequence stops 3 residues before the CDR3 end, and the germline J gene provides the missing end. The rearrangement uses TRBV2 and TRBJ1-2; D ambiguous. Germline V gene lookup returns CDR1 SNHLY and CDR2 FYNNEI. This CDR3 is built from 15 residues. This CDR3 is CASSISGLAGSDYTF. The sequenced part of the CDR3 DNA is TGTGCCAGCAGTATCTCGGGTTTAGCGGGGAGTGAC.

On this clone: The CDR3 end is not reached by the read, which stops 3 residues before it; the germline J gene fills it in. This chain connects TRBV19 to TRBJ2-3; maybe TRBD2 (7 bases). CDR1 is LNHDA and CDR2 is SQIVND in the germline V gene (reference sequence). The CDR3 length is 15 residues. CDR3 sequence reads: CASSMGGGARETQYF. Incomplete CDR3 DNA: TGTGCCAGTAGTATGGGCGGGGGCGCGAGGGAGACG.

With regard to this clone: Read coverage stops 3 residues before the CDR3 terminus; the germline J gene supplies the remainder. This chain uses TRBV29-1 with TRBJ1-2; D unresolved. V was trimmed by 4 bases and J by 2 bases, leaving 17 bases between them. The CDR3 contains 15 residues. Looked up from germline, CDR1 is SQVTM and CDR2 is ANQGSEA. The CDR3 DNA, read in part, is TGCAGCGTTGTTGGAGGCGGGGTCGAGAACTATGGC. Translated, it gives CSVVGGGVENYG. The whole CDR3 region reads CSVVGGGVENYGYTF.

With regard to this clone: The read gets to within 3 residues of the CDR3 end, and the germline J gene fills in the rest. The chain recombines TRBV5-1 with TRBJ1-1; 7 positions agree with TRBD1. This CDR3 spans 14 amino acids. Germline V lookup: CDR1 SGHRS, CDR2 YFSETQ. V lost 4 bases and J lost 1; bases outside the gene matches: 4. The CDR3 spells CASSAGTENTEAFF. The covered CDR3 bases are TGCGCCAGCAGCGCCGGGACAGAGAACACTGAA.

A note on this clone: Read coverage stops 3 residues before the CDR3 terminus; the germline J gene supplies the remainder. V and J are TRBV20-1 and TRBJ1-6, with TRBD1 identical over 8 bases. Trimming at V came to 3 bases and at J to 2 bases, leaving 6 bases not matched to a gene. Germline V gives CDR1 DFQATT, CDR2 SNEGSKA (reference sequence). The CDR3 is made up of 16 amino acids. CDR3 loop: CSASDRGGTYNSPLHF. The CDR3 DNA, read in part, is TGCAGTGCTAGTGACAGGGGCGGAACCTATAATTCACCC.

For this clone: The CDR3 end is not reached by the read, which stops 3 residues before it; the germline J gene fills it in. This chain uses TRBV7-2 with TRBJ2-1; TRBD1 is a possible D gene (5 bases). V was trimmed by 6 bases and J by 5 bases, leaving 11 bases between them. The CDR3 spans 13 residues. CDR1 and CDR2 from the germline V gene are SGHTA and FQGNSA. This CDR3 reads CASSYDRDNEQFF. The covered CDR3 bases are TGTGCCAGCAGTTACGACAGAGACAATGAG. The whole variable domain, remainder taken from reference TRBV7-2 and TRBJ2-1, is GAGVSQSPSNKVTEKGKDVELRCDPISGHTALYWYRQSLGQGLEFLIYFQGNSAPDKSGLPSDRFSAERTGGSVSTLTIQRTQQEDSAVYLCASSYDRDNEQFFGPGTRLTVL.

Comments on this clone: The read comes to an end 3 residues before the CDR3 does, leaving the germline J gene to fill in the end. The chain joins TRBV29-1 to TRBJ2-7; D gene unclear. CDR1 SQVTM and CDR2 ANQGSEA come from the germline V gene. The CDR3 spans 12 residues. Between the trimmed V and J ends, which lost 6 bases and 2 bases, there was a span of 11 bases. The CDR3 DNA, read in part, is TGCAGCGTCTCAGATTCTCCCTACGAG. This encodes CSVSDSPYE. The whole CDR3 protein is CSVSDSPYEQYF.

About this clone itself: The read halts 3 residues ahead of the CDR3 end, with the missing end drawn from the germline J gene. The chain recombines TRBV13 with TRBJ2-7; 9 bases match TRBD1. V trimming: 5 bases; J trimming: 1 base; junction bases outside the gene matches: 9. This CDR3 is 16 amino acids long. The V gene's germline CDR1 is PRHDT and CDR2 FYEKMQ (reference sequence). CDR3 protein: CASSPTSGQGSYEQYF. The covered CDR3 bases are TGTGCCAGCAGCCCAACTTCGGGACAGGGATCCTACGAG.

To note about this clone: Sequencing ends 3 residues short of the CDR3 end; the germline J gene provides the rest. The same CDR3 can be traced to other DNA sequences in this sample. The chain employs TRBV5-6 and TRBJ1-3, with D possibly being TRBD1 (6 bases). Per germline, CDR1 SGHDT and CDR2 YYEEEE. Trimming cost V 3 bases and J 0 bases, with 10 bases left between them. The CDR3 runs to 15 residues. The CDR3 loop is CASSSGQNSGNTIYF. The part of the CDR3 DNA that was read is TGTGCCAGCAGCTCTGGACAGAACTCTGGAAACACC.

Comments on this clone: The CDR3 is cut off 3 residues early in the read; its end comes from the germline J gene. The chain joins TRBV7-2 to TRBJ1-5; D may be TRBD1 (6 bases). There are 15 residues in the CDR3. Looked up from germline, CDR1 is SGHTA and CDR2 is FQGNSA. V dropped 5 bases and J dropped 6 bases, with 17 bases sitting between them. CDR3: CASSEGVGGGQPQHF. The DNA read from the CDR3 is TGTGCCAGCAGCGAAGGGGTAGGGGGAGGTCAGCCC.

The sequenced CDR3 bases are TGTGCCAGCAGTGAGACTAGCGCGAGAGAGACC. It yields the protein CASSETSARET. The complete CDR3 reads CASSETSARETQYF. V and J are TRBV6-1 and TRBJ2-5, with 8 bases matching TRBD2. Read coverage stops 3 residues before the CDR3 terminus; the germline J gene supplies the remainder. Per germline, CDR1 MNHNS and CDR2 SASEGT. The V gene end was trimmed by 3 bases and the J gene end by 4 bases; junction bases not matched to a gene: 4. The CDR3 is 14 residues long.

With regard to this clone: The CDR3 goes on 3 residues after the read ends, and that part is filled in from the germline J gene. The rearrangement uses TRBV19 and TRBJ2-7, with TRBD1 matching 10 bases. The CDR3 length is 15 residues. CDR1 LNHDA and CDR2 SQIVND come from the germline V gene (reference sequence). Trimming cost V 6 bases and J 4 bases; bases outside gene matches: 9. The sequenced CDR3 bases are TGTGCCAGTAGCGGACCGGGACAGGGGATTTACGAG. Encoded protein: CASSGPGQGIYE. The whole CDR3 sequence reads CASSGPGQGIYEQYF.

With respect to this clone: Read data end 3 residues before the CDR3 end; the end is taken from the germline J gene. The chain is built from TRBV30 and TRBJ1-3; D uncertain. From germline, CDR1 is GTSNPN and CDR2 SVGIG (reference sequence). The CDR3 consists of 14 residues. V was cut by 2 bases and J by 0 bases, with 8 bases left in between. The sequenced CDR3 bases are TGTGCCTGGAGTTCCCAGAGCTCTGGAAACACC. Translated, it gives CAWSSQSSGNT. In full, the CDR3 reads CAWSSQSSGNTIYF.

Details on this clone: The missing CDR3 end, 3 residues past where the read stops, is filled in from the germline J gene. This chain uses TRBV20-1 with TRBJ1-1; D is undetermined. From germline, CDR1 is DFQATT and CDR2 SNEGSKA (reference sequence). This CDR3 contains 13 residues. The ends were cut back, 5 bases at V and 4 bases at J, with 14 bases in the middle. The part of the CDR3 DNA that was read is TGCAGTGCTGCCGGGTCGGGGATCACTGAA. Translated, it gives CSAAGSGITE. The complete CDR3 reads CSAAGSGITEAFF.